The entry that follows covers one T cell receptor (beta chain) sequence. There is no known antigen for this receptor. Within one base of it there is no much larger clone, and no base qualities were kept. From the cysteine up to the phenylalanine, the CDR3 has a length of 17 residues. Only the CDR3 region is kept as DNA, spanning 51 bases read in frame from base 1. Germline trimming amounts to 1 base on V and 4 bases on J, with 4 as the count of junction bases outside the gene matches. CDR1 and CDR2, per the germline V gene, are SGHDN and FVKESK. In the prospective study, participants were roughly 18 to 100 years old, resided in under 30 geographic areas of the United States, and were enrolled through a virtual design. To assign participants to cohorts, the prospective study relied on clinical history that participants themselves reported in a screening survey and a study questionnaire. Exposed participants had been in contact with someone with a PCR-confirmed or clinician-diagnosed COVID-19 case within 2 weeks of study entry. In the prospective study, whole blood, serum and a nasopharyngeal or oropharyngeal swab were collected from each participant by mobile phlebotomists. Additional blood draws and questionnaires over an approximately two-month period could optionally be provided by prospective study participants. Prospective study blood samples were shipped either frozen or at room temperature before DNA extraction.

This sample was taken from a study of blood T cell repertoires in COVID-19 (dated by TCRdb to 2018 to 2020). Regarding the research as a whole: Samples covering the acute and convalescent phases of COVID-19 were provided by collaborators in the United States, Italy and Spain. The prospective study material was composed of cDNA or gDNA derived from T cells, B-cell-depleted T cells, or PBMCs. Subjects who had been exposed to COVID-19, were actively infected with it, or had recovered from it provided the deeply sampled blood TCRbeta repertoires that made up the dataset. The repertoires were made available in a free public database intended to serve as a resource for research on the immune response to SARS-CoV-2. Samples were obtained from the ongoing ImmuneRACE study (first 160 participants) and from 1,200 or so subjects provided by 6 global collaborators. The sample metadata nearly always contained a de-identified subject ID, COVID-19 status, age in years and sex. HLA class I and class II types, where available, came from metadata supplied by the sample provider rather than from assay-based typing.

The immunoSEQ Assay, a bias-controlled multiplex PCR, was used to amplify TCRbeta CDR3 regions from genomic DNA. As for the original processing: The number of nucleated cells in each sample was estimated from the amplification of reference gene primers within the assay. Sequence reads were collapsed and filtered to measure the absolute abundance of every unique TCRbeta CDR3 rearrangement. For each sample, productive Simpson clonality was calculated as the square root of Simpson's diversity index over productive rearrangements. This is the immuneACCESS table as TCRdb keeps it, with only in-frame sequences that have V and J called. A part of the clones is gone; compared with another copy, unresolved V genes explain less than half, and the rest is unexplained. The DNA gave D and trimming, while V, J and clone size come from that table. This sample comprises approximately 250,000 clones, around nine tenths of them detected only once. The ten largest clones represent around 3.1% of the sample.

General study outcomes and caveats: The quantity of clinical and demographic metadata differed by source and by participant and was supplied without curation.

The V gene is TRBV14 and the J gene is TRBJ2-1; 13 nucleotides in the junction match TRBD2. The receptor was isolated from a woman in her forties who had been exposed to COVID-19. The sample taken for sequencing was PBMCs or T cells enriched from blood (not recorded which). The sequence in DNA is TGTGCCAGCAGCCAAGGGACTAGCGGGAGTTTTTACAATGAGCAGTTCTTC. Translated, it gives CASSQGTSGSFYNEQFF.